Below, one T cell receptor (beta chain) is given with its context. The data stem from a study of cytomegalovirus exposure and HLA in healthy donors. The CDR3 totals 12 residues. Looked up from germline, CDR1 is SGHVS and CDR2 is FNYEAQ. Between the trimmed V and J ends, which lost 5 bases and 7 bases, there was a span of 9 bases. PCR employed 60 Vbeta and 13 Jbeta primers. Repertoires were generated with immunoSEQ multiplex PCR, while TCRdb's copy carries only in-frame clones and drops some. The data hold about 110,000 clones, with roughly 73% observed a single time. The origin of this receptor is a man aged 25 to 40 in good health and CMV-seronegative. V and J are TRBV7-6 and TRBJ2-1, with a possible D match to TRBD1 (6 bases). Sequencing was done on a sample of PBMCs. This CDR3 reads CASSARGNEQFF. For the CDR3, the DNA is TGTGCCAGCAGCGCCAGGGGAAATGAGCAGTTCTTC.